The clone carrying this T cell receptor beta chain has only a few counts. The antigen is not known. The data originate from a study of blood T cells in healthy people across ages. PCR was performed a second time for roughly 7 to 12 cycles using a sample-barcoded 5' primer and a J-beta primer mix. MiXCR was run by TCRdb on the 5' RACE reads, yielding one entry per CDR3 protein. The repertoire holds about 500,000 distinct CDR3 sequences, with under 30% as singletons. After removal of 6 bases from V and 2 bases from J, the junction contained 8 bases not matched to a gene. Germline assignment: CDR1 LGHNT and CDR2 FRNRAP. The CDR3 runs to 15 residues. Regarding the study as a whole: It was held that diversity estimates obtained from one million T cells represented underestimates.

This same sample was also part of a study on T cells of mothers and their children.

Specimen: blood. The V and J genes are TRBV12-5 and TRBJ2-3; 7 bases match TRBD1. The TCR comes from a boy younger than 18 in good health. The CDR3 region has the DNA TGTGCTAGTGGCTCCGAAGGGGGCTCCACAGATACGCAGTATTTT. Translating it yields CASGSEGGSTDTQYF.